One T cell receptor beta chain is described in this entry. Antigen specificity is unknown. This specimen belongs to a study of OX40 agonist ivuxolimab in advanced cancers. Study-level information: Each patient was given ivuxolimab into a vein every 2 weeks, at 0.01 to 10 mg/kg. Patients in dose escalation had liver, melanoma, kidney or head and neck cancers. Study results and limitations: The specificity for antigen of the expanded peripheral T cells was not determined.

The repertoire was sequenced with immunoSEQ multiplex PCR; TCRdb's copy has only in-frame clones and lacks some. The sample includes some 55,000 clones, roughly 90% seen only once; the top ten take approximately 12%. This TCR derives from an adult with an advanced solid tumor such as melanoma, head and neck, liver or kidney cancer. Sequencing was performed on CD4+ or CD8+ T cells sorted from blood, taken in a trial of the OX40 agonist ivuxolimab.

The CDR3 DNA follows: TGTGCCAGCAGTCGGACAGGGGCCTTAGGCTATGGCTACACCTTC. Amino acids: CASSRTGALGYGYTF. V usage is TRBV27 and J usage is TRBJ1-2, with 9 bases lining up with TRBD1. The CDR3 consists of 15 residues. V lost 5 bases to trimming and J lost 4 bases; unmatched junction nucleotides: 8. The germline CDR1 and CDR2 sequences are MNHEY and SMNVEV (reference sequence).